This T cell receptor (beta chain) was obtained from a study of control samples from healthy donors and cancer patients. TCRdb's copy holds only in-frame clones and misses some; the assay was immunoSEQ multiplex PCR. This sample carries about 110,000 clones, 82% of them seen once, and the ten largest clones take 6.5%. The length of the CDR3 is 14 residues. Trimming left V 5 bases short and J 8 bases short, with 16 bases between. From germline, CDR1 is MGHRA and CDR2 YSYEKL. The chain uses TRBV4-1 and TRBJ2-4, with a weak D call TRBD1 (5 bases). This TCR was recovered from a man between 18 and 35 years old in good health. The material sequenced was blood. CDR3 DNA: TGCGCCAGCAGCGAAGGGCAGGGTTGGGACATTCAGTACTTC. Translation gives CASSEGQGWDIQYF.